This TCR beta chain was sequenced for a study of CXCR3-negative and CXCR3-positive naive CD8 T cells. Notes on the study in general: Naive cells with CXCR3 showed TRB CDR3s that were more hydrophobic than those in CXCR3-negative naive cells.

As for this clonotype: No antigen is known for it.

Germline-derived CDR1 and CDR2 are PRHDT and FYEKMQ (reference sequence). The CDR3 is 16 amino acids. UMI-labeled TRB cDNA libraries were prepared by 5' RACE. Each CDR3 protein gets one entry in TCRdb, which reprocessed the 5' RACE reads and gives no DNA. The sample table sets out 45,000 to 75,000 distinct CDR3 sequences. By phenotype, naive CD8+ T cells were CD45RO-CCR7+CD27+CD95-. Sequencing was done on a sample of naive CXCR3- CD8+ T cells from blood. Subset meaning: CD45RO-CCR7+CD27+CD95- naive CD8+ T cells lacking CXCR3 (TNR3-). The chain couples TRBV13 to TRBJ2-1; absent DNA, TCRdb's TRBD1 call cannot be checked. This TCR came from a human donor in good health. Some clones in this sample may be carry-over from other donors' samples. CDR3 residues: CASSHWGQGDHNEQFF.